This T cell receptor beta chain was captured in a study of radiation and T cells in renal cell carcinoma. Per the germline V gene, CDR1 is SGHTA and CDR2 is FQGNSA. Losses at the gene ends were 3 bases for V and 4 bases for J; bases not matched to a gene: 3. This CDR3 is 14 amino acids long. Treatment defined: treatment-naive control, cytoreductive nephrectomy. Control tumors came from treatment-naive patients without prior radiation. Sequenced control tumors were from fewer than 14 males and a handful of females, median age around 57. Data came from immunoSEQ multiplex PCR; TCRdb stores just in-frame clones and leaves some out. Found here are about 16,000 clones, 62% of them singletons; the top ten hold 15% to 20%. Comments on this clone: What it binds is not known.

Study-wide results and caveats: Dominant CDR3 motifs occupied more repertoire in irradiated than control tumors.

The sequences come from tumor tissue, collected from a patient whose treatment was nephrectomy without radiotherapy. The TCR was taken from a man in his sixties with renal cell carcinoma. This rearrangement joins TRBV7-2 to TRBJ2-5; 9 bases fit TRBD1. CDR3 DNA sequence: TGTGCCAGCAGCTTCAACAGGGGGCTAGAGACCCAGTACTTC. Amino acids: CASSFNRGLETQYF.